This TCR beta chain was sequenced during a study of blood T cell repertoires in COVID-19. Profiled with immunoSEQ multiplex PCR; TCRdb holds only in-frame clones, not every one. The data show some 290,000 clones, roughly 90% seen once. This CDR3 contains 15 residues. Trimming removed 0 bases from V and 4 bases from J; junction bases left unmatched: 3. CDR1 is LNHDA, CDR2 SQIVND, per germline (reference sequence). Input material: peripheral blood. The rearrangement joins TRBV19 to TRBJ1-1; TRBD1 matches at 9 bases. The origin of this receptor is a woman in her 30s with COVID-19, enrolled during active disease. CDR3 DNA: TGTGCCAGTAGTATAGAAGGGACAGGGAGCACTGAAGCTTTCTTT. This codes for CASSIEGTGSTEAFF.